This TCR beta chain was sequenced for a study of Graves' ophthalmopathy and Graves' hyperthyroidism. The PBMCs used were ones drawn from less than 12 ml of fresh peripheral blood. The CDR3 consists of 15 residues. The germline CDR1 and CDR2 sequences are MNHNS and SASEGT. RNA served as the template for amplifying TCR beta CDR3 regions. HTBI-primed first-round RT-PCR preceded second-round multiplex PCR. Via MiXCR, TCRdb re-called the multiplex PCR reads, giving one row per CDR3 protein. The top ten clones hold 2.4% of a sample with about 370,000 distinct CDR3 sequences, about 17% of them seen once. This clonotype was seen more than once but under ten times. Its antigen is unidentified. This may be a read error, as it is one base from a much larger clone. Study-level points and caveats: Blood contained most expanded thyroid clonotypes exceeding 0.001 frequency.

Source material: peripheral blood. The chain has TRBV6-1 and TRBJ1-1; D gene ambiguous. This TCR was sampled from an adult woman with stable Graves' hyperthyroidism. Here the CDR3 DNA reads TGTGCCAGCAGCCACCTACAGTATGCGAACACTGAAGCTTGCTTT. Its protein product is CASSHLQYANTEACF.